The 6 T cell receptor beta chains given below trace back to one sample, sequenced in a study of blood T cell repertoires in COVID-19. TCRdb's table, derived via immunoSEQ multiplex PCR, lists solely in-frame clones and lacks some. Among about 220,000 clones listed, 82% were seen once. Material: PBMCs or T cells enriched from blood (not recorded which). Receptors were obtained from a woman aged 55-75 years who had recovered from COVID-19.

This clone showed up just once. The chain recombines TRBV11-2 with TRBJ1-5; 11 bases line up with TRBD1. Trimming took 3 bases from V and 6 from J; bases not matched to a gene: 1. CDR1 and CDR2 from the germline V gene are SGHAT and FQNNGV. CDR3 size: 14 residues. As DNA, the CDR3 is TGTGCCAGCAGCTTCGGGACAGGGGGTCAGCCCCAGCATTTT. Protein sequence: CASSFGTGGQPQHF. Full variable domain (missing parts from reference TRBV11-2 and TRBJ1-5): EAGVAQSPRYKIIEKRQSVAFWCNPISGHATLYWYQQILGQGPKLLIQFQNNGVVDDSQLPKDRFSAERLKGVDSTLKIQPAKLEDSAVYLCASSFGTGGQPQHFGDGTRLSIL.

V is TRBV4-3 and J is TRBJ1-2; 8 bases are a match to TRBD1. The CDR3 is 15 amino acids. CDR1 and CDR2 from the germline V gene are LGHNA and YSLEER. V lost 2 bases and J lost 4; bases outside the gene matches: 6. Here the CDR3 reads CASSQQTGGTYGYTF. CDR3 sequence (DNA): TGCGCCAGCAGCCAACAAACAGGGGGGACCTATGGCTACACCTTC.

CDR3 nucleotides: TGTGCCAGCAGCTTGGGGCCGGGGGGCGCCGATGGCTACACCTTC. Translation gives CASSLGPGGADGYTF. The chain joins TRBV5-6 to TRBJ1-2; TRBD1 might be the D (6 bases). The CDR3 spans 15 residues. Germline CDR1 is SGHDT and CDR2 is YYEEEE. Trimming left V 0 bases short and J 6 bases short, with 15 bases between.

With respect to this clone: Other DNA sequences in this specimen translate into the identical CDR3. CDR3: CASSHGQGRGTEAFF. DNA for the CDR3: TGTGCCAGCTCACACGGACAGGGGAGGGGGACTGAAGCTTTCTTT. V and J are TRBV18 and TRBJ1-1, with 9 bases lining up with TRBD1. V was pared by 4 bases and J by 5 bases, with 8 bases of the junction left unmatched. The CDR3 totals 15 residues. Germline CDR1 reads KGHSH; CDR2 reads LQKENI.

CDR3 sequence reads: CASSLEGTGGPALHF. The DNA for the CDR3 is TGTGCCAGCAGCTTAGAGGGGACAGGGGGCCCGGCCCTCCACTTT. This chain links TRBV7-6 with TRBJ1-6; 12 bases line up with TRBD1. The CDR3 length is 15 residues. Germline V gene data show CDR1 as SGHVS and CDR2 as FNYEAQ. Trimming cost V 1 base and J 14 bases; bases outside gene matches: 6.

The chain employs TRBV20-1 and TRBJ1-5; no firm D call. Germline V gene lookup returns CDR1 DFQATT and CDR2 SNEGSKA (reference sequence). The CDR3 runs 13 residues. The V gene lost 3 bases and the J gene lost 1 base, with 7 bases spanning the gap. Here the CDR3 reads CSASRGSNQPQHF. The CDR3 bases are TGCAGTGCTAGTCGCGGGAGCAATCAGCCCCAGCATTTT.